This entry lists 19 T cell receptor beta chains sequenced from one sample in a study of cytomegalovirus exposure and HLA in healthy donors. This PCR relied on a set of 60 Vbeta primers and 13 Jbeta primers. The data were produced by immunoSEQ multiplex PCR, yet TCRdb's version contains in-frame clones alone and is incomplete. The data contain roughly 100,000 clones, 65% to 80% of them singletons. Sequenced input: PBMCs. These receptors all come from a woman younger than 30 in good health and CMV-seropositive.

The chain couples TRBV4-3 to TRBJ2-7, with 9 positions matching TRBD2. The CDR3 length is 15 residues. Germline values: CDR1 LGHNA, CDR2 YSLEER. The V segment lost 1 base and the J segment 4 bases; nucleotides outside the gene matches: 5. This chain's CDR3 is CASSQVGSGSYEQYF. The CDR3 DNA sequence: TGCGCCAGCAGCCAAGTGGGTAGCGGGAGTTACGAGCAGTACTTC.

The genes are TRBV11-2 and TRBJ2-3; TRBD2 aligns across 7 bases. CDR1 is SGHAT and CDR2 is FQNNGV in the germline V gene. After removal of 1 base from V and 5 bases from J, the junction contained 18 bases not matched to a gene. The CDR3 runs 19 residues. The CDR3 protein is CASSLVYGLVTPSGDTQYF. CDR3 sequence (DNA): TGTGCCAGCAGCTTAGTGTACGGACTAGTTACTCCCTCCGGAGATACGCAGTATTTT. Full variable domain (rest looked up from reference TRBV11-2 and TRBJ2-3): EAGVAQSPRYKIIEKRQSVAFWCNPISGHATLYWYQQILGQGPKLLIQFQNNGVVDDSQLPKDRFSAERLKGVDSTLKIQPAKLEDSAVYLCASSLVYGLVTPSGDTQYFGPGTRLTVL.

This rearrangement joins TRBV9 to TRBJ1-5, with D perhaps TRBD1 (6 bases). Germline V CDR1 and CDR2: SGDLS, YYNGEE. This CDR3 spans 15 amino acids. Trimming left V 6 bases short and J 3 bases short, with 16 bases between. The DNA of the CDR3 is TGTGCCAGCAAAATACCGGGACACTTCAATCAGCCCCAGCATTTT. It codes for CASKIPGHFNQPQHF.

The chain joins TRBV5-6 to TRBJ1-6, with TRBD1 identical over 9 bases. CDR3 length equals 14 residues. Germline assignment: CDR1 SGHDT and CDR2 YYEEEE. Trimming took 4 bases from V and 10 from J; bases not matched to a gene: 6. CDR3 amino acids: CASSTGTGYSPLHF. The CDR3 DNA follows: TGTGCCAGCAGCACCGGGACAGGGTACTCACCCCTCCACTTT.

This chain uses TRBV10-2 with TRBJ2-2; 7 bases align to TRBD2. The CDR3 totals 12 residues. Germline lookup yields CDR1 WSHSY and CDR2 SAAADI. V lost 7 bases, J lost 8 bases, and 4 bases stayed unmatched. The CDR3 loop is CASTEGGGELFF. The CDR3 DNA reads as TGCGCCAGCACCGAGGGAGGGGGGGAGCTGTTTTTT.

The V call is TRBV4-2, the J call TRBJ2-3, with 16 bases identical to TRBD2. The junction had 10 bases not matched to a gene; V was cut back by 0 bases and J by 1 base. CDR3 length equals 21 residues. Germline V gene sequence: CDR1 LGHNA, CDR2 YNFKEQ. DNA of the CDR3: TGTGCCAGCAGCCAAGACAGGGGACTAGCGGGGGGGCCACGGGGCACAGATACGCAGTATTTT. Protein: CASSQDRGLAGGPRGTDTQYF.

The gene calls are TRBV5-1 and TRBJ2-5; the match to TRBD2 covers 8 bases. With 0 bases clipped from V and 5 bases from J, the junction kept 6 bases outside the gene matches. Germline V gene data show CDR1 as SGHRS and CDR2 as YFSETQ. The CDR3 is made up of 15 amino acids. The CDR3 sequence: CASSLAGLAGETQYF. The CDR3 DNA reads TGCGCCAGCAGCTTGGCCGGACTAGCTGGTGAGACCCAGTACTTC.

The chain employs TRBV9 and TRBJ1-2; D is perhaps TRBD1 (5 bases). V was shortened by 2 bases and J by 0 bases, with 14 bases between the two germline ends. This CDR3 contains 16 residues. Germline values: CDR1 SGDLS, CDR2 YYNGEE. CDR3 sequence: CASSVARAGPNYGYTF. DNA of the CDR3: TGTGCCAGCAGCGTTGCCAGGGCGGGACCTAACTATGGCTACACCTTC.

This clone is labeled medium-sized. The chain carries TRBV4-3 and TRBJ1-1, with D perhaps matching TRBD1 (5 bases). The CDR3 sequence is 16 residues long. CDR1 is LGHNA and CDR2 is YSLEER in the germline V gene. Trimming stripped 0 bases from V and 8 bases from J, with 19 bases between. The CDR3 DNA reads as TGCGCCAGCAGCCAAGAGGAGGAGGGGTGGAACAAAGAAGCTTTCTTT. Its translation: CASSQEEEGWNKEAFF.

The genes are TRBV7-9 and TRBJ2-7; the D is unclear. The CDR3 has 11 amino acids. Germline CDR1 SEHNR, CDR2 FQNEAQ (reference sequence). Trimming removed 1 base at V and 6 bases at J, with 4 bases between. The CDR3 here is CASSLVGEQYF. The CDR3 DNA is TGTGCCAGCAGCTTAGTCGGCGAGCAGTACTTC.

The chain couples TRBV7-8 to TRBJ2-1; D may be TRBD2 (6 bases). Germline V gives CDR1 SGHVS, CDR2 FQNEAQ. Trimming took 1 base from V and 4 from J, leaving 11 bases between them. This CDR3 has 15 residues. CDR3 DNA: TGTGCCAGCAGCTTAGGTCCGGGAGAATACAATGAGCAGTTCTTC. The encoded protein is CASSLGPGEYNEQFF.

This clone appeared once. The chain joins TRBV7-2 to TRBJ1-5; tentatively, D is TRBD1 (5 bases). The germline V gene encodes CDR1 SGHTA and CDR2 FQGNSA. Trimming removed 1 base from V and 3 bases from J, with 13 bases in between. This CDR3 has 16 amino acids. DNA for the CDR3: TGTGCCAGCAGCTTAGGGGCAGTTGGGGCCAATCAGCCCCAGCATTTT. Translation gives CASSLGAVGANQPQHF. Full variable domain (missing parts from reference TRBV7-2 and TRBJ1-5): GAGVSQSPSNKVTEKGKDVELRCDPISGHTALYWYRQSLGQGLEFLIYFQGNSAPDKSGLPSDRFSAERTGGSVSTLTIQRTQQEDSAVYLCASSLGAVGANQPQHFGDGTRLSIL.

V and J are TRBV13 and TRBJ2-7; TRBD1 might be the D (6 bases). This CDR3 has 14 residues. The germline gives CDR1 PRHDT, CDR2 FYEKMQ (reference sequence). V was trimmed by 0 bases and J by 6 bases, leaving 12 bases between them. CDR3 bases: TGTGCCAGCAGCTTAGGACAGGGTTACGGCGAGCAGTACTTC. Translation: CASSLGQGYGEQYF. The whole variable domain, filled in from reference TRBV13 and TRBJ2-7, reads AAGVIQSPRHLIKEKRETATLKCYPIPRHDTVYWYQQGPGQDPQFLISFYEKMQSDKGSIPDRFSAQQFSDYHSELNMSSLELGDSALYFCASSLGQGYGEQYFGPGTRLTVT.

The count of this clone is one. V gene TRBV6-5 combines with J gene TRBJ2-3, with D possibly TRBD1 on 6 matching bases. The germline V gene has CDR1 MNHEY and CDR2 SVGAGI. Trimming pared 2 bases from V and 0 bases from J, leaving 12 bases between. The CDR3 runs 16 residues. The CDR3: CASSYRGFLSTDTQYF. The CDR3 nucleotides are TGTGCCAGCAGTTACAGGGGGTTTCTTAGCACAGATACGCAGTATTTT.

The chain has TRBV27 and TRBJ2-3; 9 positions agree with TRBD1. Germline CDR1 and CDR2: MNHEY and SMNVEV (reference sequence). The CDR3 totals 16 residues. The V gene end was trimmed by 5 bases and the J gene end by 1 base; junction bases not matched to a gene: 7. CDR3 nucleotide sequence: TGTGCCAGCAGTATCACAGGGGGCATTGGCACAGATACGCAGTATTTT. Amino acid sequence: CASSITGGIGTDTQYF.

The J gene is TRBJ2-3, the V gene TRBV20-1; D possibly corresponds to TRBD1 (6 bases). V dropped 3 bases and J dropped 11 bases, with 9 bases sitting between them. Germline CDR1 reads DFQATT; CDR2 reads SNEGSKA (reference sequence). The CDR3 is 10 residues long. As DNA, the CDR3 is TGCAGTGCTAGGACAGGAAGGCAGTATTTT. Its protein product is CSARTGRQYF.

The chain combines TRBV2 with TRBJ2-3, with 14 bases lining up with TRBD2. This CDR3 has 20 residues. The V segment lost 5 bases and the J segment 0 bases; nucleotides outside the gene matches: 13. CDR1 is SNHLY and CDR2 is FYNNEI in the germline V gene. The CDR3 nucleotides are TGTGCCAGCAGTAGCCAGGGGGGACTAGCGGGGGCCTCGAGCACAGATACGCAGTATTTT. Protein: CASSSQGGLAGASSTDTQYF.

The V call is TRBV25-1, the J call TRBJ2-5; maybe TRBD2 (5 bases). The CDR3 covers 10 residues. The germline V and J ends were trimmed by 9 bases and 5 bases, with 7 bases remaining between them. Germline CDR1 and CDR2: MGHDK and SYGVNS. In DNA, the CDR3 is TGTGCCAGTAGAGGGGAGACCCAGTACTTC. This encodes CASRGETQYF.

In this sample, this clone turned up once. V usage is TRBV27 and J usage is TRBJ2-6; D is possibly TRBD1 (5 bases). This CDR3 has 17 residues. Trimming left V 4 bases short and J 0 bases short, with 13 bases between. CDR1 is MNHEY and CDR2 is SMNVEV in the germline V gene (reference sequence). CDR3 amino acids: CASSSRQTYSGANVLTF. CDR3 nucleotides: TGTGCCAGCAGTTCCCGACAGACCTACTCTGGGGCCAACGTCCTGACTTTC.